This T cell receptor (beta chain) was sequenced in a study of metastatic and nonmetastatic thyroid tumors. This clone was seen many times. Treatment of any kind had been given to no patient before thyroid surgery. The CDR3 sequence is 13 residues long. V was shortened by 6 bases and J by 3 bases, with 11 bases between the two germline ends. Per the study methods: The study built a papillary thyroid cancer distant-metastasis classifier from CDR3 differences across clinicopathological groups. From the PCR reads, TCRdb re-called clones with MiXCR. What appears here as the V and J calls and clone size reflects TCRdb's work, not the paper's. Among around 30,000 clones listed, 3.5% to 4.5% were seen once.

The chain couples TRBV12-3 or TRBV12-4 to TRBJ1-1; no firm D call. This clonotype originated in a female donor with papillary thyroid cancer or a benign thyroid nodule (not recorded which). Some clones in this sample may be carry-over from other donors' samples. Sequencing was performed on blood. DNA of the CDR3: TGTGCCAGCAGGAACCTTAGGGACACTGAAGCTTTCTTT. Protein: CASRNLRDTEAFF.